One sample yielded the 17 T cell receptor beta chains listed below, sequenced in a study of CD8 T cells in ankylosing spondylitis. Study results and limitations: Fewer than ten highly homologous variants made up a TCR beta motif that seemed to typify ankylosing spondylitis blood.

These receptors have no identified antigens. TCRdb re-analysed the 5' RACE reads in MiXCR, keeping a single row per CDR3 protein. Among 390,000 or so distinct CDR3 sequences, around 20% were seen once, and the ten largest hold 16%. The source material was blood, either unsorted or a sorted T cell fraction (not recorded which). The receptor source for this set is a male donor with ankylosing spondylitis.

This clonotype has only a few counts. J is TRBJ2-5 and V is TRBV3-1; no clear D gene. Looked up from germline, CDR1 is LGHDT and CDR2 is YNNKEL (reference sequence). V was clipped by 4 bases and J by 5 bases, with 14 bases between them. The CDR3 length is 14 residues. The CDR3 DNA is TGTGCCAGCAGCCCCAGACTGGTCCGGGAGACCCAGTACTTC. Translated, it gives CASSPRLVRETQYF.

This sequence joins TRBV28 and TRBJ1-3; possible D gene TRBD1, 5 bases. V lost 6 bases and J 2 bases, leaving 14 bases between the germline ends. Germline-derived CDR1 and CDR2 are MDHEN and SYDVKM. The CDR3 has 15 residues. CDR3 sequence (DNA): TGTGCCAGCAGCAACCGTAGGGACCCTGGAAACACCATATATTTT. The encoded protein is CASSNRRDPGNTIYF.

The rearrangement links TRBV20-1 to TRBJ2-4, with D uncertain. The V gene's germline CDR1 is DFQATT and CDR2 SNEGSKA (reference sequence). Trimming removed 1 base at V and 6 bases at J, with 13 bases between. This CDR3 has 14 residues. CDR3: CSARGNQHPNIQYF. The CDR3 DNA is TGCAGTGCTAGAGGTAATCAGCACCCAAACATTCAGTACTTC.

This rearrangement joins TRBV3-1 to TRBJ2-3; no clear D. V lost 2 bases, J lost 5 bases, and 11 bases lay in between. Per the germline V gene, CDR1 is LGHDT and CDR2 is YNNKEL (reference sequence). CDR3 length equals 14 residues. CDR3: CASSQSPYIDTQYF. Written as DNA, the CDR3 is TGTGCCAGCAGCCAATCTCCATACATAGATACGCAGTATTTT.

V usage is TRBV29-1 and J usage is TRBJ2-1; 7 bases are a match to TRBD1. V dropped 7 bases and J dropped 8; count of bases not matched to a gene: 8. Germline V CDR1 and CDR2: SQVTM, ANQGSEA. This CDR3 is 12 amino acids long. Here the CDR3 DNA reads TGCAGCGGGGAACACGGGACAGATGAGCAGTTCTTC. This gives the protein CSGEHGTDEQFF.

The chain carries TRBV7-9 and TRBJ2-3, with D possibly being TRBD2 (5 bases). This CDR3 is built from 17 residues. Germline lookup yields CDR1 SEHNR and CDR2 FQNEAQ (reference sequence). V lost 1 base to trimming and J lost 4 bases, with 18 bases between them. The CDR3 spells CASSLEGSRTGADTQYF. CDR3 sequence (DNA): TGTGCCAGCAGCTTAGAGGGTAGTAGGACTGGGGCAGATACGCAGTATTTT.

Only a few counts were recorded for this clonotype. The gene calls are TRBV7-8 and TRBJ2-7; 8 bases agree with TRBD1. V was clipped by 5 bases and J by 2 bases; unmatched bases: 8. This CDR3 is built from 15 residues. Per the germline V gene, CDR1 is SGHVS and CDR2 is FQNEAQ. The CDR3 sequence is CASSADRGTAYEQYF. The CDR3 DNA is TGTGCCAGCAGCGCAGACAGGGGAACAGCCTACGAGCAGTACTTC.

The chain links TRBV20-1 to TRBJ2-7; TRBD2 agrees at 8 bases. The length of the CDR3 is 14 residues. V was pared by 5 bases and J by 2 bases, with 8 bases of the junction left unmatched. Germline values: CDR1 DFQATT, CDR2 SNEGSKA (reference sequence). The chain's CDR3 is CSAETSEGAYEQYF. The CDR3 DNA reads TGCAGTGCTGAGACTAGCGAGGGGGCCTACGAGCAGTACTTC.

This clonotype was detected a few times. The chain employs TRBV5-1 and TRBJ2-5; D is ambiguous. This CDR3 region has 14 residues. The germline V and J ends were trimmed by 0 bases and 2 bases, with 8 bases remaining between them. Per the germline V gene, CDR1 is SGHRS and CDR2 is YFSETQ. CDR3 sequence (DNA): TGCGCCAGCAGCTTGGGTCAGAGTCAAGAGACCCAGTACTTC. The encoded protein is CASSLGQSQETQYF.

The rearrangement uses TRBV20-1 and TRBJ2-7; weak D call: TRBD2 (5 bases). V gave up 2 bases and J gave up 2 bases, with 10 bases separating them. The CDR3 loop spans 13 amino acids. In germline, CDR1 is DFQATT, CDR2 SNEGSKA (reference sequence). The CDR3 nucleotides read TGCAGTGCTAGATTCGAGGGAGCCTACGAGCAGTACTTC. Its protein product is CSARFEGAYEQYF.

This chain links TRBV5-5 with TRBJ1-2; perhaps TRBD1 as D (6 bases). The CDR3 length is 13 residues. The V gene lost 7 bases and the J gene lost 2 bases, with 12 bases spanning the gap. Germline V gene sequence: CDR1 SGHKS, CDR2 YYEKEE (reference sequence). The chain's CDR3 is CASYRTENYGYTF. CDR3 nucleotides: TGTGCCAGCTACCGGACAGAGAACTATGGCTACACCTTC. Variable domain in full (rest from reference TRBV5-5 and TRBJ1-2): DAGVTQSPTHLIKTRGQQVTLRCSPISGHKSVSWYQQVLGQGPQFIFQYYEKEERGRGNFPDRFSARQFPNYSSELNVNALLLGDSALYLCASYRTENYGYTFGSGTRLTVV.

This chain connects TRBV6-1 to TRBJ2-7; 7 positions match TRBD1. The CDR3 loop spans 14 amino acids. Losses at the gene ends were 3 bases for V and 4 bases for J; bases not matched to a gene: 6. The V gene's germline CDR1 is MNHNS and CDR2 SASEGT. The CDR3, as DNA: TGTGCCAGCAGTGAGGGGGACAGTAGGTACGAGCAGTACTTC. Encoded protein: CASSEGDSRYEQYF.

The genes are TRBV28 and TRBJ1-5, with no clear D. The CDR3 loop spans 14 amino acids. V lost 2 bases to trimming and J lost 1 base, with 6 bases between them. The germline gives CDR1 MDHEN, CDR2 SYDVKM. The CDR3 here is CASSLSRSNQPQHF. Here the CDR3 DNA reads TGTGCCAGCAGTTTAAGTCGAAGCAATCAGCCCCAGCATTTT.

This chain connects TRBV20-1 to TRBJ2-5; D is perhaps TRBD1 (5 bases). The V gene's germline CDR1 is DFQATT and CDR2 SNEGSKA (reference sequence). Trimming cost V 5 bases and J 3 bases, with 10 bases left between them. The CDR3 covers 12 residues. This chain's CDR3 is CSAAREEETQYF. In nucleotides, the CDR3 is TGCAGTGCTGCCAGGGAAGAAGAGACCCAGTACTTC.

The CDR3 reads CASSQDRGHGETQYF. Written as DNA, the CDR3 is TGCGCCAGCAGCCAGGACAGGGGGCATGGTGAGACCCAGTACTTC. This chain links TRBV5-1 with TRBJ2-5; 11 bases line up with TRBD1. J was trimmed by 5 bases and V by 4 bases; bases with no gene match: 7. Germline assignment: CDR1 SGHRS and CDR2 YFSETQ. The CDR3 contains 15 residues.

This chain links TRBV10-1 with TRBJ2-5, with TRBD1 matching over 9 bases. The CDR3 covers 14 residues. Germline trimming cut 2 bases from V and 9 bases from J; bases unmatched to any gene: 7. Germline loops: CDR1 WNHNN, CDR2 SYGVQD (reference sequence). CDR3 bases: TGCGCCAGCAGTGAGATCGGGACAGGGAAGGCCCAGTACTTC. Protein sequence: CASSEIGTGKAQYF.

The J gene is TRBJ2-7, the V gene TRBV18; D is perhaps TRBD1 (5 bases). The V and J ends lost 2 bases and 0 bases respectively, with 11 bases between them. CDR3 length equals 15 residues. Germline V lookup: CDR1 KGHSH, CDR2 LQKENI. The CDR3 DNA follows: TGTGCCAGCTCACCATGGAATGGGGCCTCCTACGAGCAGTACTTC. Translating gives CASSPWNGASYEQYF. The entire variable domain, with the rest obtained from reference TRBV18 and TRBJ2-7, is as follows: NAGVMQNPRHLVRRRGQEARLRCSPMKGHSHVYWYRQLPEEGLKFMVYLQKENIIDESGMPKERFSAEFPKEGPSILRIQQVVRGDSAAYFCASSPWNGASYEQYFGPGTRLTVT.